The 29 T cell receptor beta chains presented below share a single source sample, sequenced in a study of T cells after yellow fever vaccination. Each CDR3 protein gets one entry after TCRdb re-called the 5' RACE reads with MiXCR. Altogether some 240,000 distinct CDR3 sequences are present, roughly 4.8% being singletons, with the ten largest covering less than 3.5%. Source: CD4+ T cells sorted from PBMCs, taken on the day of the yellow fever booster vaccination. The origin of the receptors is a man between 18 and 35 years old who received the YFV17D yellow fever vaccine.

This clonotype appeared a few times. The chain joins TRBV7-9 to TRBJ1-1; no clear D. The V gene lost 0 bases and the J gene lost 2 bases, with 7 bases spanning the gap. CDR1 SEHNR and CDR2 FQNEAQ come from the germline V gene (reference sequence). The CDR3 extends over 14 amino acids. The chain's CDR3 is CASSLAVVNTEAFF. The DNA for the CDR3 is TGTGCCAGCAGCTTAGCGGTAGTTAACACTGAAGCTTTCTTT. Drawing the rest from reference TRBV7-9 and TRBJ1-1, the complete variable domain is DTGVSQNPRHKITKRGQNVTFRCDPISEHNRLYWYRQTLGQGPEFLTYFQNEAQLEKSRLLSDRFSAERPKGSFSTLEIQRTEQGDSAMYLCASSLAVVNTEAFFGQGTRLTVV.

This clonotype is a singleton in its sample. It may be a read error: a sequence one base away is much more abundant. V is TRBV7-2 and J is TRBJ2-1; no definite D call. This CDR3 is 15 amino acids long. Per germline, CDR1 SGHTA and CDR2 FQGNSA. V lost 6 bases, J lost 6 bases, and 18 bases lay in between. This chain's CDR3 is CASRAQGQFLNEQFF. The CDR3 coding sequence is TGTGCCAGCAGGGCCCAAGGGCAGTTTCTCAATGAGCAGTTCTTC.

This clonotype has a count of ten or more. The CDR3 DNA follows: TGTGCCAGCAGCCCGTCGCTAGCGGGGGGGCGAGATACGCAGTATTTT. Translation: CASSPSLAGGRDTQYF. The chain employs TRBV5-5 and TRBJ2-3, with 12 bases identical to TRBD2. The germline V gene has CDR1 SGHKS and CDR2 YYEKEE (reference sequence). The CDR3 extends over 16 amino acids. V shed 4 bases and J 5 bases; nucleotides not matched to a gene: 8.

The J gene is TRBJ2-3, the V gene TRBV10-3, with D tentatively TRBD2 (5 bases). Germline assignment: CDR1 ENHRY and CDR2 SYGVKD. Trimming removed 0 bases from V and 8 bases from J, with 12 bases in between. The CDR3 is 14 amino acids. The CDR3 region has the DNA TGTGCCATCAGTGAGTCGGAGGCTAGCACTACGCAGTATTTT. It specifies CAISESEASTTQYF.

The J gene is TRBJ1-3, the V gene TRBV19; D gene ambiguous. Trimming removed 6 bases from V and 7 bases from J, with 16 bases in between. The CDR3 has 14 amino acids. Germline CDR1 reads LNHDA; CDR2 reads SQIVND (reference sequence). The CDR3 DNA is TGTGCCAGTAGGCGATACTCTGGACGGAACACCATATATTTT. It is translated as CASRRYSGRNTIYF.

This clonotype was detected only a few times. This chain joins TRBV18 and TRBJ2-4; D is perhaps TRBD1 (5 bases). CDR3 length equals 16 residues. The germline CDR1 and CDR2 sequences are KGHSH and LQKENI. Trimming left V 2 bases short and J 0 bases short, with 11 bases between. The CDR3 loop reads CASSPLAGLAKNIQYF. DNA for the CDR3: TGTGCCAGCTCACCATTAGCAGGGCTAGCCAAAAACATTCAGTACTTC.

There are a few counts of this clonotype. The V and J genes are TRBV19 and TRBJ1-1; no reliable D call. The V end lost 3 bases, the J end lost 1 base, and 9 bases lay between the germline ends. Germline-derived CDR1 and CDR2 are LNHDA and SQIVND (reference sequence). There are 14 residues in the CDR3. CDR3 in DNA: TGTGCCAGTAGTATCCGTCAGGAGAACACTGAAGCTTTCTTT. Protein product: CASSIRQENTEAFF. The variable domain in full, completed from reference TRBV19 and TRBJ1-1, reads DGGITQSPKYLFRKEGQNVTLSCEQNLNHDAMYWYRQDPGQGLRLIYYSQIVNDFQKGDIAEGYSVSREKKESFPLTVTSAQKNPTAFYLCASSIRQENTEAFFGQGTRLTVV.

The chain uses TRBV7-2 and TRBJ1-5, with no clear D. Germline assignment: CDR1 SGHTA and CDR2 FQGNSA. The V end was cut by 1 base, the J end by 5 bases, with 12 bases between. The CDR3 spans 15 residues. CDR3 nucleotide sequence: TGTGCCAGCAGCTTAGTGACGGTATCTTATCAGCCCCAGCATTTT. Amino acids: CASSLVTVSYQPQHF.

The chain is built from TRBV12-3 or TRBV12-4 and TRBJ2-5; 9 nucleotides line up with TRBD1. CDR3 size: 13 residues. Trimming removed 6 bases from V and 8 bases from J; junction bases left unmatched: 7. This chain's CDR3 is CASRVPGQGTQYF. The CDR3 DNA follows: TGTGCCAGCAGAGTTCCGGGACAGGGCACCCAGTACTTC.

This clonotype was observed a handful of times. The chain links TRBV7-2 to TRBJ2-3; D gene uncertain. Trimming pared 8 bases from V and 2 bases from J, leaving 8 bases between. This CDR3 contains 12 residues. Germline V gene sequence: CDR1 SGHTA, CDR2 FQGNSA. DNA of the CDR3: TGTGCCAGCGGCAGGTTCACAGATACGCAGTATTTT. Amino acids: CASGRFTDTQYF.

This clonotype has a handful of counts. The chain carries TRBV5-8 and TRBJ1-2; D might be TRBD1 (5 bases). CDR3 size: 16 residues. CDR1 SGHTS and CDR2 YDEGEE come from the germline V gene. Trimming stripped 5 bases from V and 4 bases from J, with 21 bases between. The CDR3 protein is CASSFAGTQALYGYTF. DNA of the CDR3: TGTGCCAGCAGTTTCGCCGGGACCCAGGCTCTCTATGGCTACACCTTC.

The chain joins TRBV30 to TRBJ1-6, with TRBD1 as a possible D gene (6 bases). This CDR3 has 12 amino acids. The ends were cut back, 3 bases at V and 7 bases at J, with 7 bases in the middle. Germline lookup yields CDR1 GTSNPN and CDR2 SVGIG (reference sequence). CDR3 residues: CAWSDRNSPLHF. The DNA of the CDR3 is TGTGCCTGGAGCGACAGGAATTCACCCCTCCACTTT.

The chain recombines TRBV12-3 or TRBV12-4 with TRBJ1-4; TRBD1 might be the D (5 bases). The V and J ends lost 7 bases and 12 bases respectively, with 27 bases between them. This CDR3 is 16 amino acids long. CDR3 bases: TGTGCCAGCAACTTCCGAGGCAAGGGCGATCGGGGGGAACTGTTTTTT. Translating it yields CASNFRGKGDRGELFF.

In this sample, this clonotype turned up many times. The chain carries TRBV20-1 and TRBJ1-5, with D unresolved. Trimming pared 1 base from V and 1 base from J, leaving 8 bases between. Per germline, CDR1 DFQATT and CDR2 SNEGSKA (reference sequence). The CDR3 consists of 14 residues. CDR3 nucleotide sequence: TGCAGTGCTAGAGCCGGGTCGAGCAATCAGCCCCAGCATTTT. Translating gives CSARAGSSNQPQHF.

This clonotype was recorded a few times. The CDR3 loop reads CASSGGFGTASGNTIYF. Written as DNA, the CDR3 is TGTGCCAGCTCGGGTGGATTCGGGACAGCATCTGGAAACACCATATATTTT. The V call is TRBV5-4, the J call TRBJ1-3; 7 bases fit TRBD1. This CDR3 has 17 amino acids. Germline trimming cut 7 bases from V and 1 base from J; bases unmatched to any gene: 14. Germline lookup yields CDR1 SGHNT and CDR2 YYREEE (reference sequence).

This clonotype was counted between two and nine times. V gene TRBV9 combines with J gene TRBJ2-2, with D perhaps assigned TRBD1 or TRBD2 (5 bases each). V was cut by 0 bases and J by 4 bases, with 10 bases left in between. This CDR3 region has 15 residues. Germline V lookup: CDR1 SGDLS, CDR2 YYNGEE. CDR3 loop: CASSVDWGSTGELFF. The DNA of the CDR3 is TGTGCCAGCAGCGTAGATTGGGGGAGCACCGGGGAGCTGTTTTTT. Using reference TRBV9 and TRBJ2-2 for the parts outside the CDR3, the full variable domain is DSGVTQTPKHLITATGQRVTLRCSPRSGDLSVYWYQQSLDQGLQFLIQYYNGEERAKGNILERFSAQQFPDLHSELNLSSLELGDSALYFCASSVDWGSTGELFFGEGSRLTVL.

This clonotype showed up just a few times. The CDR3 sequence: CASSVAGRNTEAFF. The CDR3 DNA follows: TGTGCCAGCAGTGTTGCGGGGCGGAACACTGAAGCTTTCTTT. The rearrangement joins TRBV2 to TRBJ1-1, with D possibly TRBD1 on 5 matching bases. This CDR3 is built from 14 residues. V was trimmed by 4 bases and J by 1 base, leaving 10 bases between them. From germline, CDR1 is SNHLY and CDR2 FYNNEI.

This clonotype was seen repeatedly, ten times or more. This chain uses TRBV12-3 or TRBV12-4 with TRBJ2-7; tentative D call: TRBD1 (6 bases). This CDR3 has 13 residues. Trimming stripped 6 bases from V and 3 bases from J, with 12 bases between. CDR3 sequence (DNA): TGTGCCAGCAGCCCAGAGGACAGCTACGAGCAGTACTTC. Encoded protein: CASSPEDSYEQYF.

This clonotype was seen at least ten times. The chain uses TRBV7-9 and TRBJ1-2, with D hard to call. In germline, CDR1 is SEHNR, CDR2 FQNEAQ (reference sequence). V shed 1 base and J shed 8 bases, with 8 bases lying between them. The CDR3 extends over 12 amino acids. The CDR3 loop is CASSLGQQGYTF. As DNA, the CDR3 is TGTGCCAGCAGCTTAGGGCAACAAGGCTACACCTTC.

This clonotype was recorded many times. V and J are TRBV3-1 and TRBJ2-7, with D uncertain. Germline V CDR1 and CDR2: LGHDT, YNNKEL (reference sequence). Trimming left V 0 bases short and J 8 bases short, with 11 bases between. The CDR3 runs to 13 residues. The CDR3 spells CASSQDSGRQQYF. The CDR3 DNA is TGTGCCAGCAGCCAAGATTCGGGCCGCCAGCAGTACTTC.

V and J are TRBV3-1 and TRBJ1-1; weak D call: TRBD1 (6 bases). Per germline, CDR1 LGHDT and CDR2 YNNKEL (reference sequence). V gave up 5 bases and J gave up 1 base, with 8 bases separating them. The CDR3 extends over 13 amino acids. In DNA form, the CDR3 reads TGTGCCAGCAGCAACAGGGAGAACACTGAAGCTTTCTTT. This sequence encodes CASSNRENTEAFF.

The rearrangement joins TRBV6-2 or TRBV6-3 to TRBJ2-7, with D possibly TRBD2 on 6 matching bases. This CDR3 region has 12 residues. The germline V gene has CDR1 MNHEY and CDR2 SVGEGT. The germline V and J ends were trimmed by 5 bases and 2 bases, with 7 bases remaining between them. CDR3 protein: CASSRLAYEQYF. The CDR3 DNA sequence: TGTGCCAGCAGTCGACTAGCCTACGAGCAGTACTTC.

This clonotype was counted ten times or more. A read error may produce the germline difference seen at one junction end. This sequence joins TRBV6-5 and TRBJ1-1; TRBD1 might be the D (6 bases). Germline-derived CDR1 and CDR2 are MNHEY and SVGAGI. The CDR3 length is 13 residues. CDR3 protein: CATSYRVDTEAFF. Written as DNA, the CDR3 is TGTGCCACCAGTTACAGGGTAGACACTGAAGCTTTCTTT.

In this sample, this clonotype turned up many times. The chain combines TRBV5-1 with TRBJ2-5, with D hard to call. The CDR3 covers 13 residues. V lost 0 bases to trimming and J lost 4 bases, with 7 bases between them. CDR1 is SGHRS, CDR2 YFSETQ, per germline. CDR3 sequence: CASSLEAPETQYF. The CDR3, as DNA: TGCGCCAGCAGCTTGGAAGCCCCAGAGACCCAGTACTTC. Drawing the rest from reference TRBV5-1 and TRBJ2-5, the complete variable domain is KAGVTQTPRYLIKTRGQQVTLSCSPISGHRSVSWYQQTPGQGLQFLFEYFSETQRNKGNFPGRFSGRQFSNSRSEMNVSTLELGDSALYLCASSLEAPETQYFGPGTRLLVL.

This clonotype was observed a few times. The gene calls are TRBV3-1 and TRBJ1-6; 7 bases map to TRBD1. The germline V gene encodes CDR1 LGHDT and CDR2 YNNKEL (reference sequence). This CDR3 comprises 14 residues. V shed 1 base, J shed 9 bases, and the junction held 3 bases outside the gene matches. The CDR3 loop is CASSQGQGVSPLHF. The CDR3 nucleotides read TGTGCCAGCAGCCAAGGACAGGGAGTTTCACCCCTCCACTTT.

This clonotype has more than one count but fewer than ten. The V call is TRBV5-1, the J call TRBJ2-7; D might be TRBD1 (6 bases). Trimming cost V 4 bases and J 7 bases, with 12 bases left between them. CDR3 length: 12 residues. The V gene's germline CDR1 is SGHRS and CDR2 YFSETQ. The CDR3 coding sequence is TGCGCCAGCAGCCAGAGTAGGGGGGAGCAGTACTTC. It specifies CASSQSRGEQYF. Full variable domain (rest looked up from reference TRBV5-1 and TRBJ2-7): KAGVTQTPRYLIKTRGQQVTLSCSPISGHRSVSWYQQTPGQGLQFLFEYFSETQRNKGNFPGRFSGRQFSNSRSEMNVSTLELGDSALYLCASSQSRGEQYFGPGTRLTVT.

V usage is TRBV14 and J usage is TRBJ2-1; 12 bases are shared with TRBD1. Germline assignment: CDR1 SGHDN and CDR2 FVKESK. V lost 4 bases, J lost 8 bases, and 9 bases stayed unmatched. This CDR3 is built from 16 residues. This chain's CDR3 is CASSPLGQGALDEQFF. The CDR3 nucleotides read TGTGCCAGCAGCCCCTTGGGACAGGGGGCCCTCGATGAGCAGTTCTTC.

A few counts support this clonotype. The chain employs TRBV28 and TRBJ2-1; a possible D gene is TRBD1 (6 bases). The CDR3 loop spans 17 amino acids. The V end lost 3 bases, the J end lost 6 bases, and 21 bases lay between the germline ends. The germline V gene has CDR1 MDHEN and CDR2 SYDVKM. The CDR3 reads CASSFLVLGAGANEQFF. CDR3 sequence (DNA): TGTGCCAGCAGTTTTTTGGTCTTGGGAGCAGGGGCCAATGAGCAGTTCTTC.

This clonotype has only a few counts. V gene TRBV2 combines with J gene TRBJ2-5; D unresolved. Germline-derived CDR1 and CDR2 are SNHLY and FYNNEI. CDR3 length: 13 amino acids. With 7 bases removed from V and 5 bases from J, the gap between germline ends came to 14 bases. The CDR3 here is CASTDGARETQYF. In DNA form, the CDR3 reads TGTGCCAGCACCGACGGAGCCAGGGAGACCCAGTACTTC.